A selection of T cell receptor beta chains follows, all from one sample in a study of memory CD4+ T cells and cytomegalovirus serostatus. Measured with immunoSEQ multiplex PCR; TCRdb has only the in-frame clones, and not every one. The sample consists of around 50,000 clones, about 81% of them appearing once. The sequencing sample was made of memory CD4+ T cells from blood. These receptors were collected from an adult in good health and CMV-seronegative. The CDR3 runs from the conserved cysteine through the conserved F or W. The order of the fields is V gene, D gene, clone size, J gene, CDR3 protein, CDR3 DNA. The D gene is left open where the match is weak. Size tells how often a clone was seen (once, few, many) or the class of an expanded clone, and some rows leave it out.

TRBV5-4	NA	many	TRBJ1-1	CASSLATGMNTEAFF	TGTGCCAGCAGCTTGGCAACAGGGATGAACACTGAAGCTTTCTTT
TRBV7-9	NA	NA	TRBJ1-1	CASRTADSEAFF	TGTGCCAGCAGAACGGCGGACAGCGAAGCTTTCTTT
TRBV5-5	NA	NA	TRBJ1-2	CASSLADEVGYTF	TGTGCCAGCAGCTTGGCAGACGAGGTTGGCTACACCTTC
TRBV7-3	TRBD1	NA	TRBJ2-1	CASRYRDRGRYEQFF	TGTGCCAGCAGATACCGGGACAGGGGACGGTATGAGCAGTTCTTC
TRBV6-1	NA	NA	TRBJ1-5	CASSGQRGQPQHF	TGTGCCAGCAGTGGACAGCGGGGACAGCCCCAGCATTTT
TRBV28	NA	NA	TRBJ1-2	CASSLPRGRDYGYTF	TGTGCCAGCAGCCTCCCACGGGGGCGGGACTATGGCTACACCTTC
TRBV20-1	TRBD1	NA	TRBJ1-2	CSAYERGRYTF	TGCAGTGCGTATGAGAGGGGGCGCTACACCTTC
TRBV7-2	NA	once	TRBJ2-6	CASSSRGRASGANVLTF	TGTGCCAGCAGCTCAAGGGGACGGGCCTCTGGGGCCAACGTCCTGACTTTC
TRBV2	NA	NA	TRBJ2-7	CASSLYEQYF	TGTGCCAGCTCACTATACGAGCAGTACTTC
TRBV9	TRBD2	NA	TRBJ2-7	CASSPGTIPSYEQYF	TGTGCCAGCAGCCCGGGGACTATCCCTTCCTACGAGCAGTACTTC